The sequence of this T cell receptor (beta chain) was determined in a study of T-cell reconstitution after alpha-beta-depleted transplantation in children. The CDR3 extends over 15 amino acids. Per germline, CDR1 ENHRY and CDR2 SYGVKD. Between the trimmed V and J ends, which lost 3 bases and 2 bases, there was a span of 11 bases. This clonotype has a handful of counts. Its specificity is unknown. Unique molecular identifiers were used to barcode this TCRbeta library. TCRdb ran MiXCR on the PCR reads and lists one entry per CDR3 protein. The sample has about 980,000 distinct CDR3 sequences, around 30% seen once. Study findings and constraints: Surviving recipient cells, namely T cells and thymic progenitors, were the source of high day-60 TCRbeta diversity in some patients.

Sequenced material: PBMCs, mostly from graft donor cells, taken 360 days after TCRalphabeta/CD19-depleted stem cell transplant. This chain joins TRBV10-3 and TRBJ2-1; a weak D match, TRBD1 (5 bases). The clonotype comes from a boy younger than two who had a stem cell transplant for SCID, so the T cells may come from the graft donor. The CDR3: CAISDGRVTYNEQFF. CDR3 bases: TGTGCCATCAGTGACGGCAGGGTGACCTACAATGAGCAGTTCTTC.